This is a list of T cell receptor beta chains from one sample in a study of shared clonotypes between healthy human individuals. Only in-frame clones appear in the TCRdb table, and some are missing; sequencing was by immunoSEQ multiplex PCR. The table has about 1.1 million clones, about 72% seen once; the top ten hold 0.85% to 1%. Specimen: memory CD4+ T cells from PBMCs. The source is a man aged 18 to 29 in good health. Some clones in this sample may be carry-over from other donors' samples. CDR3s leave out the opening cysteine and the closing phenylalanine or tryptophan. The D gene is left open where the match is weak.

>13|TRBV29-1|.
SVDAGLLTTYEQY
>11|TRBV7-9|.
ASSFPPSYEQY
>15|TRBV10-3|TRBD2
AIRTSGPSWSTDTQY
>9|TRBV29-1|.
SVEDYYRAF
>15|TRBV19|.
ASSIGWRGSGSTEAF
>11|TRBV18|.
ASSPPGRYEQY
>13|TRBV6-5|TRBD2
ATSIAGGPWDEQF
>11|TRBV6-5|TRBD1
ASSHGQVDGYT
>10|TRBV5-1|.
ASSSGQEGYT
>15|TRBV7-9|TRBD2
ASSRGWLAGGGETQY
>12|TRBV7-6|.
ASSLRQGGYEQY
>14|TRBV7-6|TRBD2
ASSLRIAGDTGELF
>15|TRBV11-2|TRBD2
ASSLGSSGRASETQY
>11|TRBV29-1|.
SVAGLTNYGYT
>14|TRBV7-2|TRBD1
ASSARPGTGSYEQY
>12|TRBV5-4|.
ASSLSLSQETQY
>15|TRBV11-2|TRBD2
ASSLGASGGQQETQY
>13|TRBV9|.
ASSVVAGANTEAF
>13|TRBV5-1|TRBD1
ASSLEGASNQPQH
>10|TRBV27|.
ASGRRPYEQY
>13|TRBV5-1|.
ASSLFGRSYNEQF
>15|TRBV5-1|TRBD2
ASSPGLAGVREETQY
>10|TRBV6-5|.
ASRSHTGELF
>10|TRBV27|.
ASSSLGETQY
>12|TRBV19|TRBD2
ASRRLAGGDEQY
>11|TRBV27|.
ASRSRPESAQY
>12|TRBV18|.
ASSPETWYNEQF
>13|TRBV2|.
ASSQLSGYTDTQY
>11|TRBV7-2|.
ASSQTRTYEQY
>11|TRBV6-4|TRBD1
ASSEDRYNEQF
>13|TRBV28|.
ASRERLMTDEKLF
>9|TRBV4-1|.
ASSQARDVY
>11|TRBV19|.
ASSIRTPPEAF
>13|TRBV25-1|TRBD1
ASSDSRTGRNTIY
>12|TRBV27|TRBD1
ASRGTANTGELF
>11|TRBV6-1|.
ASSVGQNTEAF
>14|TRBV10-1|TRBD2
ASTPHRAGERDTQY
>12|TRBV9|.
ASSGRPHYNEQF
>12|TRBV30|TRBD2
AWKSGSWDGELF
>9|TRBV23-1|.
ASSHQVKLF
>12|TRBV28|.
ASSLAGGTDTQY
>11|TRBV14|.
ASSPLPTYEQY
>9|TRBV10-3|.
ATGGGETQY
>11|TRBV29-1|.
SVNSRGAYEQY
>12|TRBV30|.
AWSVHGGNTEAF
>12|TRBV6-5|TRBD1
ASSRQGPNEKLF
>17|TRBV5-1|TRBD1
ASSLVVKTGAESGTEAF